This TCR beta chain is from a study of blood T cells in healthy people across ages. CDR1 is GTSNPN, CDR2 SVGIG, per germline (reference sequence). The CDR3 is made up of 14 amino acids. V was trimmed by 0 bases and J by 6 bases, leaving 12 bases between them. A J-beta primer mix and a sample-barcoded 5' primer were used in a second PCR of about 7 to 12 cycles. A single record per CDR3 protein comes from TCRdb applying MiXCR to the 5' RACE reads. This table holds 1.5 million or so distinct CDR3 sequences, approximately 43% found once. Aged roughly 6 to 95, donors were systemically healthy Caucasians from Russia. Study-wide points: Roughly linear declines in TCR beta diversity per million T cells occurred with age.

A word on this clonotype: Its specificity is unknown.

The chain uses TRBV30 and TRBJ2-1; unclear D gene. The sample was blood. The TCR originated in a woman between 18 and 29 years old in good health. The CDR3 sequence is CAWSVLRVGNEQFF. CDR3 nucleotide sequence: TGTGCCTGGAGTGTACTCCGGGTTGGCAATGAGCAGTTCTTC.